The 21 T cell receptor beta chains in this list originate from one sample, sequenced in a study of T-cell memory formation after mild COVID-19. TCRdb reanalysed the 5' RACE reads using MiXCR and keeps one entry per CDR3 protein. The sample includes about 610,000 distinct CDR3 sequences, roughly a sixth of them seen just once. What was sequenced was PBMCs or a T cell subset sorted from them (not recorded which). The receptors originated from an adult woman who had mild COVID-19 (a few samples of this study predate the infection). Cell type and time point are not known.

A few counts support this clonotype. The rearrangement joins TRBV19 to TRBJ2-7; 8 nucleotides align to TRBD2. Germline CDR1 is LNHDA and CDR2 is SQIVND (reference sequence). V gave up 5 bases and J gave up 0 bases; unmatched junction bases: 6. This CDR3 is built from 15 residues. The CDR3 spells CASSFIAGLSYEQYF. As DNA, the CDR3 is TGTGCCAGTAGTTTTATAGCGGGGCTCTCCTACGAGCAGTACTTC.

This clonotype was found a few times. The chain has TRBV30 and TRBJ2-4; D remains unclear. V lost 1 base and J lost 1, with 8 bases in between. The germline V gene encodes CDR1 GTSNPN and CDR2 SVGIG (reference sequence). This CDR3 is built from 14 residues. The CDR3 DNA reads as TGTGCCTGGAGTGGTCCCAGGGCCAAAAACATTCAGTACTTC. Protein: CAWSGPRAKNIQYF. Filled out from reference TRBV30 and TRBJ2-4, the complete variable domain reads SQTIHQWPATLVQPVGSPLSLECTVEGTSNPNLYWYRQAAGRGLQLLFYSVGIGQISSEVPQNLSASRPQDRQFILSSKKLLLSDSGFYLCAWSGPRAKNIQYFGAGTRLSVL.

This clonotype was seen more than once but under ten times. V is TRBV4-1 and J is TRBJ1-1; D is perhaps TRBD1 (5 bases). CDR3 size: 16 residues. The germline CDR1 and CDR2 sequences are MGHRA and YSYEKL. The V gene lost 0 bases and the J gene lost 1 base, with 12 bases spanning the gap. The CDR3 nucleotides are TGCGCCAGCAGCCAAGAACGCAGGGACCAGAACACTGAAGCTTTCTTT. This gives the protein CASSQERRDQNTEAFF.

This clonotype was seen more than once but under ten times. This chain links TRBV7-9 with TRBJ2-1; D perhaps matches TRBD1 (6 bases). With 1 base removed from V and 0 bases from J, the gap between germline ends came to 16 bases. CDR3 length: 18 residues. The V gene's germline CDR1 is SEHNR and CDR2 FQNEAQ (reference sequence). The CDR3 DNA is TGTGCCAGCAGCTTAGGGCCCTTGAGGGGGAGCTCCTACAATGAGCAGTTCTTC. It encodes CASSLGPLRGSSYNEQFF.

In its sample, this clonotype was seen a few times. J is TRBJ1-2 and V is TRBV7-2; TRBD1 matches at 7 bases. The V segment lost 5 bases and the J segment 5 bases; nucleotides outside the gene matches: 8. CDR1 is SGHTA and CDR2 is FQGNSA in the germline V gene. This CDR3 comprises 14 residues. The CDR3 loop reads CASSRTGPTYGYTF. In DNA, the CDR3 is TGTGCCAGCAGCCGGACAGGCCCCACTTATGGCTACACCTTC.

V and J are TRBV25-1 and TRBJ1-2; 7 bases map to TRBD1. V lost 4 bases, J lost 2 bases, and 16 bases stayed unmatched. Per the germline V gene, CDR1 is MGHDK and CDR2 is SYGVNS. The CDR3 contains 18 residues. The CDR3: CASSARQGSAGWNYGYTF. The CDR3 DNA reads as TGTGCCAGCAGTGCTCGACAGGGTAGTGCGGGTTGGAACTATGGCTACACCTTC.

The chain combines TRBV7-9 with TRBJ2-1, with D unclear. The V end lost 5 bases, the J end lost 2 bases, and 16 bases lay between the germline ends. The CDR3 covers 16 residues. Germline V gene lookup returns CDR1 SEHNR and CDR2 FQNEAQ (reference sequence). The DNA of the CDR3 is TGTGCCAGCAGCCCCGAGGTAGGGTTCACCTACAATGAGCAGTTCTTC. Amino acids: CASSPEVGFTYNEQFF.

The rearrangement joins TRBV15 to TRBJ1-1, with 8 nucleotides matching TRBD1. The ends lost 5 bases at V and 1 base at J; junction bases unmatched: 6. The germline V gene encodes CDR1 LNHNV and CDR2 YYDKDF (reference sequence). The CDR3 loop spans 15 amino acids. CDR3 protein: CATSLDTGGNTEAFF. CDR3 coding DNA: TGTGCCACCAGCCTTGATACAGGGGGGAACACTGAAGCTTTCTTT.

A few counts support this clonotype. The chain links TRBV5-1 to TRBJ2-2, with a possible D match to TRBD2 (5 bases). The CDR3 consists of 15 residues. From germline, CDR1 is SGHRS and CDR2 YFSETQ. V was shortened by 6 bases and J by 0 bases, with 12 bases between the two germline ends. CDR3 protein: CASKKSGSNTGELFF. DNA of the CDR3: TGCGCCAGCAAAAAGAGCGGATCGAACACCGGGGAGCTGTTTTTT. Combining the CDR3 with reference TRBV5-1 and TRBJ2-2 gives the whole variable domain KAGVTQTPRYLIKTRGQQVTLSCSPISGHRSVSWYQQTPGQGLQFLFEYFSETQRNKGNFPGRFSGRQFSNSRSEMNVSTLELGDSALYLCASKKSGSNTGELFFGEGSRLTVL.

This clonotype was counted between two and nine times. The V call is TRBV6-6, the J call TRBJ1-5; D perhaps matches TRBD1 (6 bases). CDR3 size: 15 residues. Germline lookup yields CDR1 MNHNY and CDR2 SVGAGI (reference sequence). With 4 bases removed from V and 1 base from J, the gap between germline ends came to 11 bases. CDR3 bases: TGTGCCAGCAGTTCCCCGGGGGCGAGCAATCAGCCCCAGCATTTT. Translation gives CASSSPGASNQPQHF.

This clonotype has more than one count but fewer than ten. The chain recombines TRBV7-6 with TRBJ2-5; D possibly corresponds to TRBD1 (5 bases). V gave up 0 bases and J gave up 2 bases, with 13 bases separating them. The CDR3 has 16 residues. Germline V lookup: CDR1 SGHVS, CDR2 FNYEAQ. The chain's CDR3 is CASSLAVGATQETQYF. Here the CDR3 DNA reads TGTGCCAGCAGCTTAGCAGTAGGGGCTACACAAGAGACCCAGTACTTC.

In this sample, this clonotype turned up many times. CDR3 region: CASSLAVVSSYEQYF. As DNA, the CDR3 is TGCGCCAGCAGCTTGGCGGTTGTCTCTTCCTACGAGCAGTACTTC. The chain joins TRBV5-1 to TRBJ2-7, with unresolved D. Looked up from germline, CDR1 is SGHRS and CDR2 is YFSETQ. This CDR3 region has 15 residues. V was shortened by 0 bases and J by 1 base, with 11 bases between the two germline ends.

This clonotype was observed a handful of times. The CDR3 loop is CASSLTGAGTEAFF. Here the CDR3 DNA reads TGTGCCAGCAGCTTAACCGGGGCTGGCACTGAAGCTTTCTTT. The rearrangement links TRBV11-3 to TRBJ1-1; weak D call: TRBD1 (5 bases). The CDR3 is 14 residues long. V lost 2 bases, J lost 4 bases, and 11 bases lay in between. CDR1 and CDR2 (germline): SGHNT, YENEEA.

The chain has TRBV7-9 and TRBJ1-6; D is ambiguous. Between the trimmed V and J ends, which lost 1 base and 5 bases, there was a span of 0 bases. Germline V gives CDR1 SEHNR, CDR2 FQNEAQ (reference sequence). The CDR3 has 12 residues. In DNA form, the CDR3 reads TGTGCCAGCAGCTTAGATAATTCACCCCTCCACTTT. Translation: CASSLDNSPLHF.

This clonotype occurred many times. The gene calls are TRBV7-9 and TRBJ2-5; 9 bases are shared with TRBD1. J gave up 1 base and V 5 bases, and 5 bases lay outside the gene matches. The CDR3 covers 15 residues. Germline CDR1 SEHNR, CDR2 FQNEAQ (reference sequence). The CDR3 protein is CASSPRDRVQETQYF. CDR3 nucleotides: TGTGCCAGCAGCCCCCGGGACAGGGTCCAAGAGACCCAGTACTTC.

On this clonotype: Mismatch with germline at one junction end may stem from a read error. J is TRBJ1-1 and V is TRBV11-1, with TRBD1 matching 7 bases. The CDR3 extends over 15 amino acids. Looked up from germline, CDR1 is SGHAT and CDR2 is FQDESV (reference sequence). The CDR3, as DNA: TGCGCCAGCAACCTTAGCGACAGGGAGAACACTGAAGCTTTCTTT. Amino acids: CASNLSDRENTEAFF.

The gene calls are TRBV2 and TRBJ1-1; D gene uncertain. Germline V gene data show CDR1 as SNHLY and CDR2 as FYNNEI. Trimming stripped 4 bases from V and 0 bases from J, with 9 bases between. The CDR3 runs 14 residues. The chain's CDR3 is CASSAVGLNTEAFF. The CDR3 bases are TGTGCCAGCAGTGCCGTGGGATTGAACACTGAAGCTTTCTTT.

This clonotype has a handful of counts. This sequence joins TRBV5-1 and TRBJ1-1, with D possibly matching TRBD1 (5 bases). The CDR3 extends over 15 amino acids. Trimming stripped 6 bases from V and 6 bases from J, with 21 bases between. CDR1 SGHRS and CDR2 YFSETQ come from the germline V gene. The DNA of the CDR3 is TGCGCCAGCACCCCGTGGGACGCTATAGGGGCTGAAGCTTTCTTT. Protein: CASTPWDAIGAEAFF.

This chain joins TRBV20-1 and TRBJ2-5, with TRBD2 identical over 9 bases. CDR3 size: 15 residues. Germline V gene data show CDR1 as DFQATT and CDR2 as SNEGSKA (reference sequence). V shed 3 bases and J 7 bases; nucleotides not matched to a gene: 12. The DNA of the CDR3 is TGCAGTGCTAGTTCTAGCGGGGACCCTCGGGCGACCCAGTACTTC. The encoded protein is CSASSSGDPRATQYF.

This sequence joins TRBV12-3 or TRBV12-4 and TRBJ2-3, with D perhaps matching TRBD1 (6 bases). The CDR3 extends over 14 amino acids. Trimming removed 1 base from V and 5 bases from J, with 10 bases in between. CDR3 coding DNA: TGTGCCAGCAGTTTAGTGGCAGGGGAAGATACGCAGTATTTT. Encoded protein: CASSLVAGEDTQYF.

CDR3 residues: CASSLPYRQVGGMSYTF. Here the CDR3 DNA reads TGTGCCAGCAGCTTACCCTATCGACAGGTCGGGGGAATGAGCTACACCTTC. The chain combines TRBV11-2 with TRBJ1-2, with a weak D call TRBD1 (6 bases). Germline assignment: CDR1 SGHAT and CDR2 FQNNGV. The CDR3 consists of 17 residues. V dropped 2 bases and J dropped 9 bases, with 25 bases sitting between them. Complete variable domain (other parts from reference TRBV11-2 and TRBJ1-2): EAGVAQSPRYKIIEKRQSVAFWCNPISGHATLYWYQQILGQGPKLLIQFQNNGVVDDSQLPKDRFSAERLKGVDSTLKIQPAKLEDSAVYLCASSLPYRQVGGMSYTFGSGTRLTVV.